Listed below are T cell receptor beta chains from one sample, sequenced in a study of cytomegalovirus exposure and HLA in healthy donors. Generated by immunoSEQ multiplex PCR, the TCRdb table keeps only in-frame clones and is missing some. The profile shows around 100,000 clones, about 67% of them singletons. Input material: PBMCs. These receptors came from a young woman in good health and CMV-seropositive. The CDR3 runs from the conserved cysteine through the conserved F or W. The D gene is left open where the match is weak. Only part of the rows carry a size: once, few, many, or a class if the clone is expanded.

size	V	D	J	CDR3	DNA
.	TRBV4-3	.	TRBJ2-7	CASSQVQWGDEQYF	TGCGCCAGCAGCCAAGTACAGTGGGGGGACGAGCAGTACTTC
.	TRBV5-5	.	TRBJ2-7	CASSLSHSYEQYF	TGTGCCAGCAGCTTAAGCCACTCCTACGAGCAGTACTTC
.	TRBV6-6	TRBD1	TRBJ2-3	CASSYSSGRGPDTQYF	TGTGCCAGCAGTTACTCGTCGGGTAGGGGGCCAGATACGCAGTATTTT
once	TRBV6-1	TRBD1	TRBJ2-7	CASRDREVFYEQYF	TGTGCCAGCAGGGACAGGGAGGTATTCTACGAGCAGTACTTC
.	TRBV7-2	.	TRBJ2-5	CASSLYAIQETQYF	TGTGCCAGCAGCTTATATGCGATTCAAGAGACCCAGTACTTC
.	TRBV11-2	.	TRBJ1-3	CASSLAEGYTIYF	TGTGCCAGCAGCCTCGCCGAGGGCTACACCATATATTTT
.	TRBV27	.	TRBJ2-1	CASSLRGATSYNEQFF	TGTGCCAGCAGTTTACGGGGGGCTACCTCCTACAATGAGCAGTTCTTC
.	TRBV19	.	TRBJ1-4	CASSPTGRGDEKLFF	TGTGCCAGTAGTCCAACGGGACGGGGGGATGAAAAACTGTTTTTT
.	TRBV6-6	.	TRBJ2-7	CASSYFGSYEQYF	TGTGCCAGCAGTTACTTCGGGAGCTACGAGCAGTACTTC
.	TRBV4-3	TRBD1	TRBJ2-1	CASSEGQGPYNEQFF	TGCGCCAGCAGCGAGGGACAGGGGCCTTACAATGAGCAGTTCTTC
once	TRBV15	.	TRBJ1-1	CATSRGLNTEAFF	TGTGCCACCAGCAGAGGACTAAACACTGAAGCTTTCTTT
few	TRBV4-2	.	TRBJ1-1	CASSQDRGSITEAFF	TGTGCCAGCAGCCAAGATAGGGGTTCTATCACTGAAGCTTTCTTT
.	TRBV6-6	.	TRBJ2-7	CASSYMRVQSYEQYF	TGTGCCAGCAGTTACATGCGGGTCCAATCCTACGAGCAGTACTTC
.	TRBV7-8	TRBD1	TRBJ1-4	CASSFGDRGNEKLFF	TGTGCCAGCAGCTTCGGGGACAGGGGAAATGAAAAACTGTTTTTT
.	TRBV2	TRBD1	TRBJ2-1	CATHPGQLYNEQFF	TGTGCCACCCACCCGGGACAGCTCTACAATGAGCAGTTCTTC
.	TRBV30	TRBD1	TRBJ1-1	CAWSTQGDTEAFF	TGTGCCTGGAGTACCCAGGGGGACACTGAAGCTTTCTTT
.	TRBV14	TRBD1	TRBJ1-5	CASSQDDRGSNQPQHF	TGTGCCAGCAGCCAAGATGACAGGGGCAGCAATCAGCCCCAGCATTTT
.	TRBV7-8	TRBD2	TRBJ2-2	CASSLEGLAGTGELFF	TGTGCCAGCAGCTTAGAAGGGCTAGCGGGAACCGGGGAGCTGTTTTTT
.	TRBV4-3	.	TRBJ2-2	CASSQDPRVFGELFF	TGCGCCAGCAGCCAAGACCCGCGGGTTTTCGGGGAGCTGTTTTTT
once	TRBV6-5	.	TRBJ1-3	CASSYSHGSGNTIYF	TGTGCCAGCAGTTACTCGCACGGCTCTGGAAACACCATATATTTT
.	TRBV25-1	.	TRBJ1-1	CASSERGITEAFF	TGTGCCAGCAGTGAACGAGGGATTACTGAAGCTTTCTTT
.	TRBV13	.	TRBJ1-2	CASSSTGTGYTF	TGTGCCAGCAGCTCCACAGGGACTGGCTACACCTTC
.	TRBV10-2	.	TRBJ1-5	CASSATRGDYSNQPQHF	TGCGCCAGCAGCGCCACCCGCGGGGATTATAGCAATCAGCCCCAGCATTTT
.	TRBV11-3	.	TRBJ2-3	CASSRDYRSTDTQYF	TGTGCCAGCAGCCGCGACTACCGAAGCACAGATACGCAGTATTTT
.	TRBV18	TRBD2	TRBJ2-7	CASSPRGGSYEQYF	TGTGCCAGCTCACCACGGGGGGGGTCCTACGAGCAGTACTTC
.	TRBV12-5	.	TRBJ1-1	CASGLGRENTEAFF	TGTGCTAGTGGTTTGGGCCGGGAAAACACTGAAGCTTTCTTT
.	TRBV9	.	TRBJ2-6	CASSDTLQGLGANVLTF	TGTGCCAGCAGCGACACCCTCCAGGGGCTTGGGGCCAACGTCCTGACTTTC
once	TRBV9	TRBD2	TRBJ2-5	CASSLGLAGDKETQYF	TGTGCCAGCAGCTTGGGACTAGCGGGGGACAAAGAGACCCAGTACTTC
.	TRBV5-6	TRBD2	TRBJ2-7	CASSLRTSGRSAYEQYF	TGTGCCAGCAGCCTCCGGACTAGCGGGAGGTCCGCCTACGAGCAGTACTTC
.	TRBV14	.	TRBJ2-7	CASSLGQPNSYEQYF	TGTGCCAGCAGCCTAGGACAGCCGAATTCCTACGAGCAGTACTTC
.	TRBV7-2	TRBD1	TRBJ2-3	CASSLGGGRTDTQYF	TGTGCCAGCAGCTTAGGAGGGGGCCGCACAGATACGCAGTATTTT
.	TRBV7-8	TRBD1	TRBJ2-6	CASSQRQGRSHSGANVLTF	TGTGCCAGCAGCCAGAGACAGGGCCGATCACACTCTGGGGCCAACGTCCTGACTTTC
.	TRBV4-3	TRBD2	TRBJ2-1	CASSQSISRGLANFNEQFF	TGCGCCAGCAGCCAGAGTATCAGTCGAGGACTAGCGAATTTCAATGAGCAGTTCTTC
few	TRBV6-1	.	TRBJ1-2	CASTPPGVAIYGYTF	TGTGCCAGCACCCCTCCGGGGGTCGCTATCTATGGCTACACCTTC
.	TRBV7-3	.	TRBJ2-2	CASSQGPRRNTGELFF	TGTGCCAGCAGCCAGGGGCCTCGTAGGAACACCGGGGAGCTGTTTTTT
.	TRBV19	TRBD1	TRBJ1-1	CASSIREDRLRTEAFF	TGTGCCAGTAGTATACGAGAGGACAGGCTGAGAACTGAAGCTTTCTTT
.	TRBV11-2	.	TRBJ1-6	CASSIDNSPLHF	TGTGCCAGCAGTATTGATAATTCACCCCTCCACTTT
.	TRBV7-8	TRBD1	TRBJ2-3	CASSILTGATDTQYF	TGTGCCAGCAGCATCTTGACAGGGGCCACAGATACGCAGTATTTT
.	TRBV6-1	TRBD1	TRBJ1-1	CASRPGTGGRTEAFF	TGTGCCAGCAGGCCTGGGACAGGGGGCAGGACTGAAGCTTTCTTT
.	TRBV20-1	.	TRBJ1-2	CSAEWADGYTF	TGCAGTGCCGAGTGGGCAGATGGCTACACCTTC
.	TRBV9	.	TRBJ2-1	CASSVEMRLSSYNEQFF	TGTGCCAGCAGCGTAGAGATGCGGCTCAGCTCCTACAATGAGCAGTTCTTC
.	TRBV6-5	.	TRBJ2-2	CASSIQGLTGELFF	TGTGCCAGCAGCATACAGGGTTTGACCGGGGAGCTGTTTTTT
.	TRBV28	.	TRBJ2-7	CASSLPTSVNEQYF	TGTGCCAGCAGTTTACCGACTAGTGTGAACGAGCAGTACTTC
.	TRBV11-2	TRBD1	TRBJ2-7	CASSLRDRVNEQYF	TGTGCCAGCAGCTTAAGAGACAGGGTCAACGAGCAGTACTTC
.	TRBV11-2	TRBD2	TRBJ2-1	CASSPGLAYNEQFF	TGTGCCAGCAGCCCGGGACTAGCTTACAATGAGCAGTTCTTC
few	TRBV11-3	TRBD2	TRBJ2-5	CASSKKSGGAETQYF	TGTGCCAGCAGTAAGAAAAGCGGGGGGGCCGAGACCCAGTACTTC
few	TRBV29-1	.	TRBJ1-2	CSVGGGADLEGYTF	TGCAGCGTTGGAGGAGGGGCTGATTTGGAAGGCTACACCTTC
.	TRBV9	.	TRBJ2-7	CASSVGGRSSEQYF	TGTGCCAGCAGCGTAGGGGGGAGGAGTTCCGAGCAGTACTTC
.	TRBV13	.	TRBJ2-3	CASSFLAAQGTDTQYF	TGTGCCAGCAGCTTCTTAGCGGCTCAGGGCACAGATACGCAGTATTTT
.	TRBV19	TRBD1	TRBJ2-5	CASSTVGQEKTQYF	TGTGCCAGTAGTACGGTTGGACAGGAAAAGACCCAGTACTTC
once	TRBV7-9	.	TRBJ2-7	CASGSAGGNEQYF	TGTGCCAGCGGATCTGCTGGGGGCAACGAGCAGTACTTC
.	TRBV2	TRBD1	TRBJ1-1	CAGAGTGASEAFF	TGTGCCGGTGCCGGGACAGGGGCATCTGAAGCTTTCTTT
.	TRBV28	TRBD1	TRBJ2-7	CASMGQGAGEQYF	TGTGCCAGCATGGGACAGGGAGCGGGGGAGCAGTACTTC
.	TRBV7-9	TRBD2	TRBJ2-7	CASSLVAGGESYEQYF	TGTGCCAGCAGCTTAGTAGCGGGAGGGGAATCCTACGAGCAGTACTTC
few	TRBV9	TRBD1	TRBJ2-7	CASSGGTGYEQYF	TGTGCCAGCAGCGGCGGGACAGGATACGAGCAGTACTTC
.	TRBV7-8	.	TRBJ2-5	CASSPGLQQETQYF	TGTGCCAGCAGCCCCGGACTACAGCAAGAGACCCAGTACTTC
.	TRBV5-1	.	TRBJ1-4	CASSLGFDKFNEKLFF	TGCGCCAGCAGCTTGGGGTTCGACAAATTTAATGAAAAACTGTTTTTT
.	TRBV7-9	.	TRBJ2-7	CASSPDSSYEQYF	TGTGCCAGCAGCCCAGACAGCTCCTACGAGCAGTACTTC
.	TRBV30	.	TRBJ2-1	CAWSVLEFYEQFF	TGTGCCTGGAGTGTACTCGAGTTTTATGAGCAGTTCTTC
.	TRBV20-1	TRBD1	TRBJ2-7	CSTTPQGEQYF	TGCAGTACTACTCCACAGGGGGAGCAGTACTTC